This TCR beta chain originates from a study of CD8 T cells in Susac syndrome. A quantity of about 0.5 to 1 ug RNA underwent reverse transcription using random hexamers. The CDR3 of TCR beta was amplified by immunoSEQ multiplex PCR across 54 Vbeta and 13 Jbeta. TCRdb used MiXCR to reprocess the immunoSEQ multiplex PCR reads, holding one entry per CDR3 protein. The sample shows roughly 140,000 distinct CDR3 sequences, 85% to 95% of them seen only once. Deletions cut 9 bases from V and 0 bases from J, with 15 bases between. This CDR3 comprises 15 residues. Germline CDR1 reads MDHEN; CDR2 reads SYDVKM. TCR beta sequences were obtained from blood CD8+ and CD4+ T cells.

The sample was CD8+ T cells from PBMCs. The V gene is TRBV28, the J gene TRBJ2-1; D may be TRBD1 (5 bases). This receptor was taken from a human donor in good health. This chain's CDR3 is CASSDNTYSYNEQFF. DNA of the CDR3: TGTGCCAGTTCGGACAATACTTACTCCTACAATGAGCAGTTCTTC. Variable domain in full (rest from reference TRBV28 and TRBJ2-1): DVKVTQSSRYLVKRTGEKVFLECVQDMDHENMFWYRQDPGLGLRLIYFSYDVKMKEKGDIPEGYSVSREKKERFSLILESASTNQTSMYLCASSDNTYSYNEQFFGPGTRLTVL.